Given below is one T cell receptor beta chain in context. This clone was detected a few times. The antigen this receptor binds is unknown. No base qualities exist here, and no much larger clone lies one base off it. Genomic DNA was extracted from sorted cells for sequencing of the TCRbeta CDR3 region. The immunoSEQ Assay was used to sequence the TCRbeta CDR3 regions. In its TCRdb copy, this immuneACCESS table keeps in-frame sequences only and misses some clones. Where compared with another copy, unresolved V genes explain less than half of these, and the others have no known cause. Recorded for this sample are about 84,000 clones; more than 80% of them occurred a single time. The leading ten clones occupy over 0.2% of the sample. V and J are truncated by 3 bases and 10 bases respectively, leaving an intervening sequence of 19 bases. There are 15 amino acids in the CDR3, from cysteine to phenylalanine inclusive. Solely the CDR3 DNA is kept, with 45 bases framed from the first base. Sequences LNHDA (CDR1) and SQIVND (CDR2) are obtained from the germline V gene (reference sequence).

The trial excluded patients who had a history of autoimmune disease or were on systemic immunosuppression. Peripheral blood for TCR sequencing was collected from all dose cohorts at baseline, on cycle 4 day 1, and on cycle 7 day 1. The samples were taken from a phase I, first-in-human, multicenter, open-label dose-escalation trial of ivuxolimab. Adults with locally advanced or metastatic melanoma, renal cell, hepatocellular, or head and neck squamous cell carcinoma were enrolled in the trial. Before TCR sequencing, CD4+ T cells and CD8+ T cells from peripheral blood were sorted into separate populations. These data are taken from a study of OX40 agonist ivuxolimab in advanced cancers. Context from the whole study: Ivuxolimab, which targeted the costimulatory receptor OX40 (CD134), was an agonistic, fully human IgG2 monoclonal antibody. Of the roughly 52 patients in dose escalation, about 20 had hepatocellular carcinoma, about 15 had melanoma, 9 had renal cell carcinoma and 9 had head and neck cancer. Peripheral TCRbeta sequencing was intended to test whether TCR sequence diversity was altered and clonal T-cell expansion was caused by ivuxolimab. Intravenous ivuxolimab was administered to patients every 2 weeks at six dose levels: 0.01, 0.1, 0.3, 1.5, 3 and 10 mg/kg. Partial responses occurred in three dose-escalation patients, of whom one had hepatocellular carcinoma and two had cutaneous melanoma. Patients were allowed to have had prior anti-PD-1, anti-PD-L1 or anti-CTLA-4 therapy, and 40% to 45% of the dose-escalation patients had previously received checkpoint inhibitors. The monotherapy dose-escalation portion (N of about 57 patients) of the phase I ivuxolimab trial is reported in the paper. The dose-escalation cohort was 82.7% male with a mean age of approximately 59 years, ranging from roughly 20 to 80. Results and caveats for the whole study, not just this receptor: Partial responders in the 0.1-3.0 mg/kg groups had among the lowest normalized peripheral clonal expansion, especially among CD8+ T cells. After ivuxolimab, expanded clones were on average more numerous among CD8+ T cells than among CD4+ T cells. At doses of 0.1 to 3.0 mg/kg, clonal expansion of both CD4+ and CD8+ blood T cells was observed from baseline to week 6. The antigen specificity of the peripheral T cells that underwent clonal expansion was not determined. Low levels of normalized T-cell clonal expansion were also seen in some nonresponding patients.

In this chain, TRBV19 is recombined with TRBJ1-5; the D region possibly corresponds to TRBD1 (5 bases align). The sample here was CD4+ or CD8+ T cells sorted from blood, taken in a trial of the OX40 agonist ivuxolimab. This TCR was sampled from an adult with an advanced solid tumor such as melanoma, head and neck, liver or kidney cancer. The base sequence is TGTGCCAGTAGTATGTGGAGGGGAGGGGTGGATCCCCAGCATTTT. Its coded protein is CASSMWRGGVDPQHF.